This T cell receptor (beta chain) derives from a study of blood T cell repertoires in COVID-19. Overall study context: COVID-19 samples collected from the United States, Italy and Spain covered acute and convalescent phases.

This clone was detected only a few times. In the authors' methods: Reference gene primer amplification gave estimated nucleated cell counts. Generated by immunoSEQ multiplex PCR, the TCRdb table keeps only in-frame clones and is missing some. Clonal size and the V and J genes are those of that table, whereas D and trimming came from the DNA. The data contain around 300,000 clones, over 75% of them singletons. The CDR3 has 15 residues. The V gene lost 0 bases and the J gene lost 4 bases, with 12 bases spanning the gap. CDR1 and CDR2 from the germline V gene are LGHDT and YNNKEL (reference sequence). Sequenced material: peripheral blood. This sequence was found in a woman aged 70 to 79 with acute or convalescent COVID-19. The chain carries TRBV3-1 (or the pseudogene TRBV3-2) and TRBJ1-2; D might be TRBD1 (6 bases). The CDR3 reads CASSQDHRVAYGYTF. The DNA for the CDR3 is TGTGCCAGCAGCCAAGACCACAGGGTGGCCTATGGCTACACCTTC.